This entry lists 30 T cell receptor beta chains sequenced from one sample in a study of early stage breast cancer tumors. Sequencing used immunoSEQ multiplex PCR; TCRdb keeps in-frame clones, though not all of them. The sample carries about 41,000 clones, approximately 78% recorded once. Material: blood. Every receptor here comes from a person between 45 and 65 years old with breast cancer.

The chain joins TRBV7-2 to TRBJ2-1; TRBD2 is a possible D gene (6 bases). V lost 1 base and J lost 4, with 11 bases in between. In germline, CDR1 is SGHTA, CDR2 FQGNSA. The CDR3 runs to 15 residues. As DNA, the CDR3 is TGTGCCAGCAGCTTAGATGCGGGGACGTACAATGAGCAGTTCTTC. This codes for CASSLDAGTYNEQFF.

V gene TRBV15 combines with J gene TRBJ2-7, with 11 bases identical to TRBD2. CDR1 and CDR2 from the germline V gene are LNHNV and YYDKDF (reference sequence). The CDR3 extends over 16 amino acids. The J segment lost 2 bases and the V segment lost 4 bases, leaving 7 bases of the junction unmatched. CDR3 nucleotide sequence: TGTGCCACCAGCAACGGACTAGCGGGTATGACCTACGAGCAGTACTTC. Translated: CATSNGLAGMTYEQYF.

This chain links TRBV6-5 with TRBJ1-3; D is undetermined. Per the germline V gene, CDR1 is MNHEY and CDR2 is SVGAGI. Trimming removed 6 bases at V and 4 bases at J, with 10 bases between. This CDR3 spans 13 amino acids. This CDR3 is CASSLPGGNTIYF. As DNA, the CDR3 is TGTGCCAGCAGCCTCCCGGGAGGAAACACCATATATTTT.

This clone was counted a few times. J is TRBJ2-2 and V is TRBV2, with no clear D. The V gene lost 1 base and the J gene lost 0 bases, with 6 bases spanning the gap. The CDR3 runs 15 residues. The germline CDR1 and CDR2 sequences are SNHLY and FYNNEI. The CDR3 region has the DNA TGTGCCAGCAGTGAAGGGTCAGCGAACACCGGGGAGCTGTTTTTT. Residues: CASSEGSANTGELFF.

To note about this clone: Other DNA sequences in this specimen translate into the identical CDR3. The genes are TRBV18 and TRBJ1-2; TRBD1 agrees at 8 bases. The CDR3 spans 13 residues. Per the germline V gene, CDR1 is KGHSH and CDR2 is LQKENI. After removal of 6 bases from V and 8 bases from J, the junction contained 8 bases not matched to a gene. Here the CDR3 reads CASSRQGIEGYTF. CDR3 bases: TGTGCCAGCTCGCGACAGGGGATAGAGGGCTACACCTTC.

This clone was picked up a small number of times. The chain has TRBV2 and TRBJ1-5; no reliable D call. CDR3 length equals 12 residues. Per the germline V gene, CDR1 is SNHLY and CDR2 is FYNNEI. The V end lost 4 bases, the J end lost 6 bases, and 7 bases lay between the germline ends. The DNA of the CDR3 is TGTGCCAGCAGTGGAACGAGTCAGCCCCAGCATTTT. As protein: CASSGTSQPQHF.

The chain links TRBV25-1 to TRBJ2-3; TRBD2 matches at 14 bases. The CDR3 spans 17 residues. The germline CDR1 and CDR2 sequences are MGHDK and SYGVNS. The ends lost 2 bases at V and 3 bases at J; junction bases unmatched: 4. CDR3 protein: CASSESGLAGGTDTQYF. CDR3 coding DNA: TGTGCCAGCAGTGAAAGCGGACTAGCGGGGGGAACAGATACGCAGTATTTT.

The gene calls are TRBV5-1 and TRBJ1-4; no clear D gene. The CDR3 loop spans 14 amino acids. V lost 5 bases and J lost 8, with 16 bases in between. Germline-derived CDR1 and CDR2 are SGHRS and YFSETQ. This chain's CDR3 is CASSPNAGGEKLFF. DNA of the CDR3: TGCGCCAGCAGTCCTAACGCGGGTGGGGAAAAACTGTTTTTT.

The chain carries TRBV29-1 and TRBJ1-2; 7 bases fit TRBD1. V was clipped by 7 bases and J by 8 bases; unmatched bases: 19. The CDR3 covers 15 residues. CDR1 SQVTM and CDR2 ANQGSEA come from the germline V gene. Written as DNA, the CDR3 is TGCAGCGCTTTCCAGGTTGGCTACAGGGGCTGGGGCTACACCTTC. As protein: CSAFQVGYRGWGYTF.

The CDR3 region has the DNA TGTGCCAGCAGCTTAGCGGGCAGTGGTACCGGCACCTTC. Residues: CASSLAGSGTGTF. The genes are TRBV7-2 and TRBJ1-2, with D uncertain. V was clipped by 0 bases and J by 13 bases, with 15 bases between them. CDR1 is SGHTA, CDR2 FQGNSA, per germline. This CDR3 has 13 amino acids.

The V and J genes are TRBV6-6 and TRBJ2-5, with 7 bases matching TRBD2. The V gene's germline CDR1 is MNHNY and CDR2 SVGAGI (reference sequence). The CDR3 contains 15 residues. V was pared by 5 bases and J by 5 bases, with 11 bases of the junction left unmatched. The CDR3 loop reads CASSDPRLAGETQYF. The CDR3 DNA reads TGTGCCAGCAGTGACCCGAGACTAGCCGGGGAGACCCAGTACTTC.

The rearrangement links TRBV4-2 to TRBJ2-1; D gene ambiguous. V was shortened by 0 bases and J by 9 bases, with 3 bases between the two germline ends. The CDR3 sequence is 11 residues long. The germline V gene has CDR1 LGHNA and CDR2 YNFKEQ. CDR3 DNA: TGTGCCAGCAGCCAAGACTTTGAGCAGTTCTTC. This codes for CASSQDFEQFF.

In this sample, this clone turned up a few times. The chain recombines TRBV5-4 with TRBJ2-1; maybe TRBD2 (5 bases). The CDR3 contains 16 residues. Germline V CDR1 and CDR2: SGHNT, YYREEE (reference sequence). The ends were cut back, 3 bases at V and 2 bases at J, with 15 bases in the middle. CDR3 residues: CASSSLPSGTYNEQFF. The CDR3 nucleotides are TGTGCCAGCAGCTCCCTTCCCAGCGGAACCTACAATGAGCAGTTCTTC.

For the CDR3, the DNA is TGTGCCAGCAGCTCCTCTAGCGAGGATGAGCAGTTCTTC. As protein: CASSSSSEDEQFF. This chain uses TRBV7-3 with TRBJ2-1; possible D gene TRBD2, 6 bases. The CDR3 is 13 residues long. The ends were cut back, 4 bases at V and 8 bases at J, with 12 bases in the middle. The germline V gene encodes CDR1 SGHTA and CDR2 FQGTGA.

The chain employs TRBV6-1 and TRBJ1-4; a possible D gene is TRBD1 (5 bases). Germline CDR1 MNHNS, CDR2 SASEGT. CDR3 length: 14 residues. Trimming stripped 8 bases from V and 0 bases from J, with 10 bases between. The CDR3 bases are TGTGCCAGCGGGGGGTCCGCAACTAATGAAAAACTGTTTTTT. Its translation is CASGGSATNEKLFF.

This clone showed up just once. The chain carries TRBV10-3 and TRBJ2-1, with TRBD2 matching over 10 bases. The CDR3 sequence is 15 residues long. The germline gives CDR1 ENHRY, CDR2 SYGVKD. Trimming removed 4 bases from V and 8 bases from J; junction bases left unmatched: 8. The CDR3 nucleotides are TGTGCCATCAGTGCAAGGCTAGCGGGAGCTCATGAGCAGTTCTTC. Protein product: CAISARLAGAHEQFF.

This chain joins TRBV7-9 and TRBJ2-7; 11 bases agree with TRBD1. From germline, CDR1 is SEHNR and CDR2 FQNEAQ (reference sequence). This CDR3 has 14 amino acids. V lost 5 bases and J lost 3; bases outside the gene matches: 3. CDR3 DNA sequence: TGTGCCAGCAGCCCGGGACAGGGGGTCTACGAGCAGTACTTC. Its translation: CASSPGQGVYEQYF.

A single count supports this clone. The DNA of the CDR3 is TGTGCCAGCAGCTACAGGGGAGGCAATCAGCCCCAGCATTTT. Translated: CASSYRGGNQPQHF. J is TRBJ1-5 and V is TRBV6-1; TRBD1 matches 7 bases. The CDR3 runs to 14 residues. J was trimmed by 2 bases and V by 6 bases; bases with no gene match: 4. Germline CDR1 reads MNHNS; CDR2 reads SASEGT.

The chain recombines TRBV5-1 with TRBJ2-3; weak D call: TRBD1 (5 bases). V lost 5 bases and J lost 2, with 12 bases in between. The CDR3 has 14 residues. Looked up from germline, CDR1 is SGHRS and CDR2 is YFSETQ. The CDR3 spells CASRPGRVTDTQYF. The CDR3 coding sequence is TGCGCCAGCAGACCTGGCAGGGTCACAGATACGCAGTATTTT.

V usage is TRBV18 and J usage is TRBJ1-4; D is uncertain. Trimming removed 4 bases from V and 8 bases from J, with 8 bases in between. The CDR3 length is 12 residues. Germline CDR1 reads KGHSH; CDR2 reads LQKENI. CDR3 residues: CASSLEREKLFF. The CDR3 coding sequence is TGTGCCAGCTCACTCGAGCGGGAAAAACTGTTTTTT. Complete variable domain (other parts from reference TRBV18 and TRBJ1-4): NAGVMQNPRHLVRRRGQEARLRCSPMKGHSHVYWYRQLPEEGLKFMVYLQKENIIDESGMPKERFSAEFPKEGPSILRIQQVVRGDSAAYFCASSLEREKLFFGSGTQLSVL.

The chain is built from TRBV10-2 and TRBJ2-5; 13 bases map to TRBD2. V trimming: 8 bases; J trimming: 5 bases; junction bases outside the gene matches: 2. This CDR3 spans 13 amino acids. Germline CDR1 WSHSY, CDR2 SAAADI. CDR3 DNA: TGCGCCAGCGGGGGACTAGCGGGGGAGACCCAGTACTTC. Translation gives CASGGLAGETQYF.

The V gene is TRBV19, the J gene TRBJ2-6; TRBD1 agrees at 9 bases. CDR1 and CDR2 (germline): LNHDA, SQIVND (reference sequence). The CDR3 covers 19 residues. V trimming: 0 bases; J trimming: 4 bases; junction bases outside the gene matches: 10. CDR3 protein: CASSIERGQGVSGANVLTF. CDR3 DNA: TGTGCCAGTAGTATAGAGAGGGGACAGGGTGTGAGCGGGGCCAACGTCCTGACTTTC.

The chain recombines TRBV11-3 with TRBJ2-2; perhaps TRBD2 as D (6 bases). The V gene's germline CDR1 is SGHNT and CDR2 YENEEA. V was trimmed by 3 bases and J by 4 bases, leaving 9 bases between them. The CDR3 extends over 14 amino acids. The CDR3 sequence: CASSLGTGTGELFF. The CDR3 DNA reads TGTGCCAGCAGCTTGGGGACTGGCACCGGGGAGCTGTTTTTT.

This rearrangement joins TRBV7-8 to TRBJ2-7; D not resolved. The germline V gene has CDR1 SGHVS and CDR2 FQNEAQ. Trimming took off 1 base at V and 3 bases at J, with 16 bases between the two ends. There are 16 residues in the CDR3. The CDR3 coding sequence is TGTGCCAGCAGCTTAGAAATTACTATTAGTGTCTACGAGCAGTACTTC. Translated: CASSLEITISVYEQYF.

J is TRBJ2-3 and V is TRBV7-3; D uncertain. There are 12 residues in the CDR3. The germline V and J ends were trimmed by 5 bases and 1 base, with 4 bases remaining between them. Germline V CDR1 and CDR2: SGHTA, FQGTGA. The CDR3 DNA follows: TGTGCCAGCAGCGCAGGCACAGATACGCAGTATTTT. As protein: CASSAGTDTQYF.

V is TRBV11-3 and J is TRBJ2-1, with TRBD1 as a possible D gene (6 bases). Per the germline V gene, CDR1 is SGHNT and CDR2 is YENEEA. The CDR3 has 15 amino acids. V lost 5 bases, J lost 0 bases, and 11 bases lay in between. In DNA form, the CDR3 reads TGTGCCAGCAGCCTACAGGGCAGCTCCTACAATGAGCAGTTCTTC. Translation gives CASSLQGSSYNEQFF. The full variable domain, completed using reference TRBV11-3 and TRBJ2-1, is EAGVVQSPRYKIIEKKQPVAFWCNPISGHNTLYWYLQNLGQGPELLIRYENEEAVDDSQLPKDRFSAERLKGVDSTLKIQPAELGDSAVYLCASSLQGSSYNEQFFGPGTRLTVL.

The gene calls are TRBV5-8 and TRBJ2-5, with D possibly matching TRBD2 (5 bases). The germline V gene has CDR1 SGHTS and CDR2 YDEGEE. With 0 bases removed from V and 5 bases from J, the gap between germline ends came to 20 bases. The CDR3 loop spans 17 amino acids. CDR3 sequence: CASSLGFVGAGQETQYF. CDR3 sequence (DNA): TGTGCCAGCAGCTTGGGGTTTGTTGGTGCGGGCCAGGAGACCCAGTACTTC.

This chain uses TRBV6-6 with TRBJ1-1; 8 bases agree with TRBD1. The junction had 3 bases not matched to a gene; V was cut back by 4 bases and J by 5 bases. CDR1 is MNHNY, CDR2 SVGAGI, per germline (reference sequence). This CDR3 is built from 13 residues. CDR3 DNA: TGTGCCAGCAGTTTAACAGGGGGTACTGAAGCTTTCTTT. Residues: CASSLTGGTEAFF.

The chain has TRBV11-3 and TRBJ2-2; weak D call: TRBD2 (5 bases). V lost 7 bases and J lost 5, with 14 bases in between. Looked up from germline, CDR1 is SGHNT and CDR2 is YENEEA. The CDR3 has 14 amino acids. The CDR3 spells CASKYRGITGELFF. As DNA, the CDR3 is TGTGCCAGCAAATATCGAGGGATTACCGGGGAGCTGTTTTTT.

The gene calls are TRBV7-6 and TRBJ2-3; no clear D. Germline V lookup: CDR1 SGHVS, CDR2 FNYEAQ. V lost 4 bases to trimming and J lost 3 bases, with 14 bases between them. The CDR3 loop spans 15 amino acids. The CDR3 here is CASSYYMGQTDTQYF. The CDR3 coding sequence is TGTGCCAGCAGCTACTACATGGGTCAGACAGATACGCAGTATTTT. Full variable domain (remainder filled in from reference TRBV7-6 and TRBJ2-3): GAGVSQSPRYKVTKRGQDVALRCDPISGHVSLYWYRQALGQGPEFLTYFNYEAQQDKSGLPNDRFSAERPEGSISTLTIQRTEQRDSAMYRCASSYYMGQTDTQYFGPGTRLTVL.